A single sample gave rise to the 5 T cell receptor beta chains below, sequenced in a study of control samples from healthy donors and cancer patients. Method: immunoSEQ multiplex PCR; TCRdb's copy keeps in-frame clones and lacks some. The sample contains 150,000 to 200,000 clones, approximately 94% of which appear only once. Material for sequencing was blood. These receptors originate from a woman between 18 and 30 years old in good health.

The V and J genes are TRBV4-3 and TRBJ2-7; 8 positions agree with TRBD2. Trimming removed 3 bases from V and 0 bases from J; junction bases left unmatched: 7. This CDR3 has 16 residues. Germline CDR1 and CDR2: LGHNA and YSLEER. The CDR3 protein is CASSQSPREGSYEQYF. In nucleotides, the CDR3 is TGCGCCAGCAGCCAGTCCCCCCGGGAGGGCTCCTACGAGCAGTACTTC.

The chain links TRBV7-3 to TRBJ1-1; tentative D call: TRBD1 (5 bases). Germline-derived CDR1 and CDR2 are SGHTA and FQGTGA. The length of the CDR3 is 15 residues. V was pared by 0 bases and J by 2 bases, with 10 bases between. The CDR3 DNA sequence: TGTGCCAGCAGCTTAACTCGGACACGTAACACTGAAGCTTTCTTT. Protein sequence: CASSLTRTRNTEAFF. The entire variable domain, with the rest obtained from reference TRBV7-3 and TRBJ1-1, is as follows: GAGVSQTPSNKVTEKGKYVELRCDPISGHTALYWYRQSLGQGPEFLIYFQGTGAADDSGLPNDRFFAVRPEGSVSTLKIQRTERGDSAVYLCASSLTRTRNTEAFFGQGTRLTVV.

A single count supports this clone. The rearrangement uses TRBV19 and TRBJ1-1, with D possibly TRBD1 on 6 matching bases. The germline V and J ends were trimmed by 7 bases and 3 bases, with 18 bases remaining between them. CDR3 length: 15 amino acids. The germline V gene has CDR1 LNHDA and CDR2 SQIVND (reference sequence). The DNA for the CDR3 is TGTGCCAGTACCAGGGGCCAGAATGGGTACACTGAAGCTTTCTTT. Amino acids: CASTRGQNGYTEAFF.

Here the CDR3 reads CASSYSRALTNYGYTF. Here the CDR3 DNA reads TGTGCCAGCAGTTACTCGAGGGCCCTCACTAACTATGGCTACACCTTC. V usage is TRBV6-5 and J usage is TRBJ1-2; D gene unclear. Germline loops: CDR1 MNHEY, CDR2 SVGAGI. The CDR3 is made up of 16 amino acids. Trimming removed 0 bases at V and 0 bases at J, with 11 bases between.

The rearrangement links TRBV19 to TRBJ2-5, with TRBD1 matching 7 bases. The CDR3 sequence is 14 residues long. Germline V gene sequence: CDR1 LNHDA, CDR2 SQIVND (reference sequence). V lost 6 bases and J lost 2; bases outside the gene matches: 6. The CDR3 is CASSRDSEQETQYF. In DNA, the CDR3 is TGTGCCAGTAGCCGGGACAGTGAGCAAGAGACCCAGTACTTC.